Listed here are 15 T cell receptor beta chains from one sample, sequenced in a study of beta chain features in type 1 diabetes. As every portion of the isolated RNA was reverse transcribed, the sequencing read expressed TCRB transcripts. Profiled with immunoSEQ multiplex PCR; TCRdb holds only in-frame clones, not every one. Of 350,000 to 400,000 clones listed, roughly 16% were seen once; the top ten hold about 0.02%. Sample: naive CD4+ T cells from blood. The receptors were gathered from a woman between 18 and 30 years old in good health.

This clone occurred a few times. Here the CDR3 DNA reads TGTGCCATCAGTGAGTCGGAACGGGACAGCGATGGCTACACCTTC. Encoded protein: CAISESERDSDGYTF. V usage is TRBV10-3 and J usage is TRBJ1-2, with 7 bases fitting TRBD1. There are 15 residues in the CDR3. The ends lost 0 bases at V and 6 bases at J; junction bases unmatched: 7. The V gene's germline CDR1 is ENHRY and CDR2 SYGVKD.

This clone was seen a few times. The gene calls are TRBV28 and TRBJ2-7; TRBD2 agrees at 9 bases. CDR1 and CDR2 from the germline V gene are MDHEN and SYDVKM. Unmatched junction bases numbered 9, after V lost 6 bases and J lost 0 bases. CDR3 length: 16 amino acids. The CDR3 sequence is CASSPLGSGSSYEQYF. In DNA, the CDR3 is TGTGCCAGCAGCCCCTTAGGTAGCGGGAGCTCCTACGAGCAGTACTTC.

CDR3 coding DNA: TGTGCCTGGCAGGATAGCTCCTACGAGCAGTACTTC. Its protein is CAWQDSSYEQYF. The V call is TRBV30, the J call TRBJ2-7; D unresolved. CDR3 length: 12 residues. Germline lookup yields CDR1 GTSNPN and CDR2 SVGIG (reference sequence). V lost 5 bases to trimming and J lost 0 bases, with 8 bases between them.

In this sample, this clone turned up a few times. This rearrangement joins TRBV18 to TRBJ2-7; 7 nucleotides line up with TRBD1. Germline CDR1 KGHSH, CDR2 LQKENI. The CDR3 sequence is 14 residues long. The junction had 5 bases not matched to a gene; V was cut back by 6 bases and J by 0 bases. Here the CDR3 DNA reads TGTGCCAGCTCTTATGGACAGGACTCCTACGAGCAGTACTTC. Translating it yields CASSYGQDSYEQYF.

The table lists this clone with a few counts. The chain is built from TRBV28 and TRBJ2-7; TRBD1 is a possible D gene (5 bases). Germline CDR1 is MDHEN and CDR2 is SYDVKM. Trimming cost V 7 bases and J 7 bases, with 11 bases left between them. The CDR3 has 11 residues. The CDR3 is CASNGAEEQYF. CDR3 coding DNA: TGTGCCAGCAATGGGGCGGAGGAGCAGTACTTC.

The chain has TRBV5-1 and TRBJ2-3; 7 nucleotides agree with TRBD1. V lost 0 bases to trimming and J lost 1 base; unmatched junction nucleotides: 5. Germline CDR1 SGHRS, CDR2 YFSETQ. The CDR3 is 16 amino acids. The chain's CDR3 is CASSLDQGGRTDTQYF. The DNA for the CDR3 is TGCGCCAGCAGCTTGGACCAAGGGGGCCGCACAGATACGCAGTATTTT.

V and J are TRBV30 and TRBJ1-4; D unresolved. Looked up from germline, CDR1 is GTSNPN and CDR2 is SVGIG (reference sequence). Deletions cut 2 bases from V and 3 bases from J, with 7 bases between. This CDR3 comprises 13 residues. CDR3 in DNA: TGTGCCTGGAGTTATGTAGCTAATGAAAAACTGTTTTTT. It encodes CAWSYVANEKLFF.

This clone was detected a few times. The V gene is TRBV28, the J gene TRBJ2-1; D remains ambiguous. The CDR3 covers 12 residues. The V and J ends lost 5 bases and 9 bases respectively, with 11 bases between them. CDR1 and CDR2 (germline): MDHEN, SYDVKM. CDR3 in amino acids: CASSPEWSEQFF. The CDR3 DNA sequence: TGTGCCAGCAGTCCAGAGTGGAGTGAGCAGTTCTTC.

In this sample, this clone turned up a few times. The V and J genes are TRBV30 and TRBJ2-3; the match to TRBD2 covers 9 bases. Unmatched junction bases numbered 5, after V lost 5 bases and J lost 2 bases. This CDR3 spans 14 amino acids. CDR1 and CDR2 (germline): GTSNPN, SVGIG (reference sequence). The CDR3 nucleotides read TGTGCCTGGGCTACTAGCGGGTACACAGATACGCAGTATTTT. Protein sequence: CAWATSGYTDTQYF.

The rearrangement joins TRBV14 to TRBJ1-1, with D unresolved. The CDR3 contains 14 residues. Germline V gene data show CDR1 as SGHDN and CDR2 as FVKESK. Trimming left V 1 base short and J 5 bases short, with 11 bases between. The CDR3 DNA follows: TGTGCCAGCAGCCAAGTAAATTCGCGGACTGAAGCTTTCTTT. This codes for CASSQVNSRTEAFF.

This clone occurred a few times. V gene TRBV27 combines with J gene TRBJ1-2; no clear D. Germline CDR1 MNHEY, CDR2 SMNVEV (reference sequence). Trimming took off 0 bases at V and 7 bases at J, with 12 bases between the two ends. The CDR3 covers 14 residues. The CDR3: CASSLSRRDGGYTF. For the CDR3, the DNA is TGTGCCAGCAGTTTATCGCGGCGGGATGGTGGCTACACCTTC.

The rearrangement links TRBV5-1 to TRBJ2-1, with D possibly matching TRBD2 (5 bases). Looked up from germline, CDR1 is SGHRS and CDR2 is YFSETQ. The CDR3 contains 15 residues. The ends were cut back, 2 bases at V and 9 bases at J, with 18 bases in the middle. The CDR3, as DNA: TGCGCCAGCAGCTTTGTGGGAGCAGGTTCGGTTGAGCAGTTCTTC. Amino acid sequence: CASSFVGAGSVEQFF.

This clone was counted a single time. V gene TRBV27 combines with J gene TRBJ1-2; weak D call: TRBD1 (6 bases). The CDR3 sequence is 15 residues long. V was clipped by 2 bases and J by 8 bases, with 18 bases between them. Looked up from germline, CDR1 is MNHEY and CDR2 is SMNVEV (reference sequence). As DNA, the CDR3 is TGTGCCAGCAGTTTAAGGGGGGGGCGAACAGGCGGCTACACCTTC. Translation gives CASSLRGGRTGGYTF.

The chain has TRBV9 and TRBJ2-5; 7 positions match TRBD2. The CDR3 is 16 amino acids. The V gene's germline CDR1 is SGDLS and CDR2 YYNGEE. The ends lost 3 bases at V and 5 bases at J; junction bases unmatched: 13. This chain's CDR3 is CASSGIGAGAGETQYF. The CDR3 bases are TGTGCCAGCAGCGGCATAGGGGCGGGAGCTGGGGAGACCCAGTACTTC.

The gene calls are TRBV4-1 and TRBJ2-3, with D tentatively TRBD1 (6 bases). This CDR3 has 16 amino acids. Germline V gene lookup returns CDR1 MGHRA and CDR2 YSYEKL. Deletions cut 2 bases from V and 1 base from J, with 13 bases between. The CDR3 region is CASSQLRDRRTDTQYF. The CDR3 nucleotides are TGCGCCAGCAGCCAACTCCGAGACAGGCGCACAGATACGCAGTATTTT.